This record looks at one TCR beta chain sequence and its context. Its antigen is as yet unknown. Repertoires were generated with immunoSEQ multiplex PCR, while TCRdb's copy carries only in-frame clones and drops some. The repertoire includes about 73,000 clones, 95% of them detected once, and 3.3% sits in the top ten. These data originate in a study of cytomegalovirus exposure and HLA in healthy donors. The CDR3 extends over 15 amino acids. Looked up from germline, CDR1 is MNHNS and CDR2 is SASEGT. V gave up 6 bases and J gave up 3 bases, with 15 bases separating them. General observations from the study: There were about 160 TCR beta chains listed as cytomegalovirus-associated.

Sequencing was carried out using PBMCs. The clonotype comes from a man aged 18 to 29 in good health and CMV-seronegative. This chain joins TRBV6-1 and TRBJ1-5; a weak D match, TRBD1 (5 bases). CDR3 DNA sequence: TGTGCCAGCAGGGGAGGGTCAGGGAACAATCAGCCCCAGCATTTT. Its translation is CASRGGSGNNQPQHF.